Following are 28 T cell receptor beta chains from one sample sequenced in a study of cytomegalovirus exposure and HLA in healthy donors. Primers for the PCR totalled 60 Vbeta and 13 Jbeta. Using immunoSEQ multiplex PCR, the repertoire was profiled, and TCRdb retains in-frame clones only, with some absent. The sample carries more than 95,000 clones, 9.5% to 13% recorded once. Sequenced: PBMCs. The receptors come from a man aged 35 to 55 in good health and CMV-seropositive.

This CDR3 reads CASSPENSGTSYNEQFF. Here the CDR3 DNA reads TGCGCCAGCAGCCCAGAGAATAGCGGGACCTCCTACAATGAGCAGTTCTTC. V usage is TRBV4-1 and J usage is TRBJ2-1, with 8 bases lining up with TRBD2. Germline CDR1 reads MGHRA; CDR2 reads YSYEKL. This CDR3 has 17 residues. Trimming cost V 4 bases and J 0 bases; bases outside gene matches: 8.

V gene TRBV6-1 combines with J gene TRBJ2-5; D is unclear. The closer fit of TRBJ2-7 to the DNA end suggests the J call may be wrong. From germline, CDR1 is MNHNS and CDR2 SASEGT. The CDR3 has 15 amino acids. For the CDR3, the DNA is TGTGCCAGCAGTGCCTTGTGGAGTCACCTCTACGAGCAGTACTTC. Its protein product is CASSALWSHLYEQYF.

A few counts support this clone. This sequence joins TRBV29-1 and TRBJ2-7; D might be TRBD1 (5 bases). Germline V gene lookup returns CDR1 SQVTM and CDR2 ANQGSEA. V dropped 4 bases and J dropped 3 bases, with 13 bases sitting between them. The CDR3 loop spans 13 amino acids. The CDR3 loop reads CSVVPGWGYEQYF. CDR3 nucleotides: TGCAGCGTTGTGCCAGGGTGGGGCTACGAGCAGTACTTC.

The chain employs TRBV11-3 and TRBJ2-1, with D uncertain. Germline CDR1 SGHNT, CDR2 YENEEA. The V gene lost 5 bases and the J gene lost 5 bases, with 10 bases spanning the gap. The CDR3 has 13 residues. The CDR3 DNA reads as TGTGCCAGCAGCCCCCTACCGCACAATGAGCAGTTCTTC. Translated: CASSPLPHNEQFF.

The chain combines TRBV5-1 with TRBJ1-2, with TRBD1 as a possible D gene (5 bases). CDR3 size: 11 residues. V was trimmed by 6 bases and J by 11 bases, leaving 14 bases between them. The V gene's germline CDR1 is SGHRS and CDR2 YFSETQ. The DNA of the CDR3 is TGCGCCAGCAACCGGGGGTCTGTATACACCTTC. Encoded protein: CASNRGSVYTF.

This rearrangement joins TRBV28 to TRBJ2-5; D may be TRBD2 (5 bases). Germline CDR1 MDHEN, CDR2 SYDVKM. V was cut by 2 bases and J by 1 base, with 8 bases left in between. The CDR3 consists of 14 residues. The CDR3 DNA reads as TGTGCCAGCAGTTTACGTGGGAGCCAAGAGACCCAGTACTTC. It is translated as CASSLRGSQETQYF.

This clone was detected only a few times. The chain joins TRBV7-2 to TRBJ2-7; D is possibly TRBD2 (5 bases). V lost 4 bases to trimming and J lost 3 bases, with 13 bases between them. The length of the CDR3 is 14 residues. CDR1 is SGHTA, CDR2 FQGNSA, per germline. The CDR3 loop reads CASSSLSEDYEQYF. The CDR3, as DNA: TGTGCCAGCAGCTCATTGTCGGAGGACTACGAGCAGTACTTC.

The CDR3 protein is CASSLNSGTVGEQFF. The DNA of the CDR3 is TGTGCCAGCAGCTTAAATAGCGGGACGGTCGGTGAGCAGTTCTTC. The chain links TRBV7-9 to TRBJ2-1; 8 bases are shared with TRBD2. The V gene end was trimmed by 2 bases and the J gene end by 9 bases; junction bases not matched to a gene: 9. The germline V gene encodes CDR1 SEHNR and CDR2 FQNEAQ (reference sequence). CDR3 length: 15 amino acids.

The chain's CDR3 is CASSLGGWQRTEAFF. DNA for the CDR3: TGTGCCAGCTCGTTGGGGGGTTGGCAGCGGACTGAAGCTTTCTTT. The rearrangement joins TRBV27 to TRBJ1-1; TRBD1 might be the D (5 bases). Germline V gene data show CDR1 as MNHEY and CDR2 as SMNVEV (reference sequence). The CDR3 has 15 amino acids. Between the trimmed V and J ends, which lost 8 bases and 5 bases, there was a span of 21 bases.

This clone appeared a few times. The CDR3, as DNA: TGTGCCACCAGCAGAGCTTGGGACAGTTACGAGCAGTACTTC. Protein product: CATSRAWDSYEQYF. This chain connects TRBV15 to TRBJ2-7; 7 bases are a match to TRBD1. Germline-derived CDR1 and CDR2 are LNHNV and YYDKDF (reference sequence). The length of the CDR3 is 14 residues. V lost 1 base and J lost 4; bases outside the gene matches: 4.

The chain recombines TRBV21-1 with TRBJ1-1. TRBV21-1 constitutes a pseudogene. This CDR3 has 15 amino acids. The CDR3 sequence: CASSKAEPRDTEAFF. CDR3 nucleotides: TGTGCCAGCAGCAAAGCCGAGCCGAGGGACACTGAAGCTTTCTTT.

The chain employs TRBV5-1 and TRBJ2-2; D gene ambiguous. The CDR3 is 14 amino acids. V lost 0 bases to trimming and J lost 1 base, with 4 bases between them. In germline, CDR1 is SGHRS, CDR2 YFSETQ. The CDR3, as DNA: TGCGCCAGCAGCTTGGACAGGAACACCGGGGAGCTGTTTTTT. Residues: CASSLDRNTGELFF.

The chain is built from TRBV27 and TRBJ1-2; possibly TRBD1 for D (6 bases). Germline values: CDR1 MNHEY, CDR2 SMNVEV (reference sequence). The V end was cut by 2 bases, the J end by 4 bases, with 20 bases between. The CDR3 spans 17 residues. The CDR3 nucleotides are TGTGCCAGCAGTTTAATAGGCGGGGGGGGCGCGGGCTATGGCTACACCTTC. The encoded protein is CASSLIGGGGAGYGYTF.

This clone rates as medium-sized. The J gene is TRBJ1-1, the V gene TRBV4-1; TRBD1 matches at 7 bases. Germline CDR1 MGHRA, CDR2 YSYEKL. V lost 6 bases and J lost 1; bases outside the gene matches: 5. The CDR3 totals 14 residues. The chain's CDR3 is CASSYDRANTEAFF. CDR3 sequence (DNA): TGCGCCAGCAGTTATGACAGGGCGAACACTGAAGCTTTCTTT.

DNA for the CDR3: TGTGCCAGCAGCGCGACTCCTGGAAACACCATATATTTT. It is translated as CASSATPGNTIYF. The gene calls are TRBV9 and TRBJ1-3; D is unresolved. CDR3 size: 13 residues. V was shortened by 3 bases and J by 2 bases, with 6 bases between the two germline ends. CDR1 SGDLS and CDR2 YYNGEE come from the germline V gene.

The table lists this clone with a few counts. V is TRBV5-4 and J is TRBJ1-3, with a weak D call TRBD1 (5 bases). V gave up 0 bases and J gave up 1 base, with 5 bases separating them. Germline V gives CDR1 SGHNT, CDR2 YYREEE (reference sequence). This CDR3 contains 14 residues. The CDR3 coding sequence is TGTGCCAGCAGCTTGGCAGGGTCTGGAAACACCATATATTTT. Translated: CASSLAGSGNTIYF.

The V and J genes are TRBV29-1 and TRBJ2-5; TRBD1 aligns across 8 bases. CDR3 length equals 12 residues. Trimming cost V 5 bases and J 4 bases; bases outside gene matches: 3. Germline CDR1 and CDR2: SQVTM and ANQGSEA. CDR3 region: CSVTGGSETQYF. CDR3 in DNA: TGCAGCGTTACAGGGGGATCAGAGACCCAGTACTTC.

This clone was picked up one time. J is TRBJ2-1 and V is TRBV5-8; D is unclear. The germline V gene has CDR1 SGHTS and CDR2 YDEGEE. V lost 0 bases to trimming and J lost 9 bases, with 4 bases between them. This CDR3 is 11 amino acids long. CDR3 in amino acids: CASSLASEQFF. As DNA, the CDR3 is TGTGCCAGCAGCTTGGCTTCTGAGCAGTTCTTC.

This clone has more than one count but fewer than ten. The chain links TRBV20-1 to TRBJ2-1; D might be TRBD1 (6 bases). The length of the CDR3 is 11 residues. CDR1 is DFQATT and CDR2 is SNEGSKA in the germline V gene (reference sequence). The V gene lost 6 bases and the J gene lost 10 bases, with 13 bases spanning the gap. For the CDR3, the DNA is TGCAGTGCGAGAACAGGGCACGAGCAGTTCTTC. Amino acids: CSARTGHEQFF.

This clone was found a few times. The rearrangement uses TRBV6-1 and TRBJ2-7; no clear D. This CDR3 contains 14 residues. Germline CDR1 is MNHNS and CDR2 is SASEGT. Trimming pared 2 bases from V and 4 bases from J, leaving 12 bases between. The DNA of the CDR3 is TGTGCCAGCAGTGAAAGTACGGCGGATTACGAGCAGTACTTC. Encoded protein: CASSESTADYEQYF.

The chain has TRBV6-5 and TRBJ2-2, with D possibly being TRBD1 (5 bases). The ends were cut back, 7 bases at V and 1 base at J, with 7 bases in the middle. This CDR3 has 13 amino acids. Germline loops: CDR1 MNHEY, CDR2 SVGAGI. Here the CDR3 reads CASNRWNTGELFF. The CDR3 DNA reads TGTGCCAGCAACAGGTGGAACACCGGGGAGCTGTTTTTT.

This clone has more than one count but fewer than ten. The chain uses TRBV10-3 and TRBJ2-5; 11 bases match TRBD2. The CDR3 has 14 amino acids. The J segment lost 3 bases and the V segment lost 7 bases, leaving 4 bases of the junction unmatched. From germline, CDR1 is ENHRY and CDR2 SYGVKD. The CDR3 reads CAIKTSGIEETQYF. The CDR3 DNA follows: TGTGCCATCAAGACTAGCGGGATTGAAGAGACCCAGTACTTC.

In its sample, this clone was seen a few times. The gene calls are TRBV7-2 and TRBJ2-2; possibly TRBD2 for D (6 bases). Germline V gene lookup returns CDR1 SGHTA and CDR2 FQGNSA. This CDR3 contains 14 residues. The V gene lost 5 bases and the J gene lost 5 bases, with 12 bases spanning the gap. DNA of the CDR3: TGTGCCAGCAGCGAAGGGAGGCGGACCGGGGAGCTGTTTTTT. Amino acids: CASSEGRRTGELFF.

This clone came up a few times. The chain carries TRBV14 and TRBJ1-4; 7 nucleotides align to TRBD1. The CDR3 sequence is 17 residues long. V dropped 3 bases and J dropped 8; count of bases not matched to a gene: 15. Per the germline V gene, CDR1 is SGHDN and CDR2 is FVKESK. CDR3 protein: CASSHPFRTGGGEKLFF. CDR3 bases: TGTGCCAGCAGCCATCCGTTTCGGACAGGTGGTGGGGAAAAACTGTTTTTT.

This clone showed up just a few times. A read error may produce the germline difference seen at one junction end. The genes are TRBV7-7 and TRBJ2-2; D remains ambiguous. The CDR3 consists of 13 residues. Germline V gene sequence: CDR1 SSHAT, CDR2 FNYEAQ (reference sequence). This CDR3 reads CASSPGNTGELFF. In DNA, the CDR3 is TGTGCTAGCAGCCCCGGGAACACCGGGGAGCTGTTTTTT.

The table lists this clone with a few counts. CDR3 residues: CATANTEGLTGELFF. CDR3 in DNA: TGTGCCACCGCTAATACGGAGGGCCTGACCGGGGAGCTGTTTTTT. J is TRBJ2-2 and V is TRBV13; perhaps TRBD2 as D (6 bases). V lost 10 bases, J lost 5 bases, and 20 bases lay in between. CDR3 size: 15 residues. The germline gives CDR1 PRHDT, CDR2 FYEKMQ (reference sequence).

This clone turned up a few times. V is TRBV9 and J is TRBJ2-7; D is perhaps TRBD1 (5 bases). Trimming removed 0 bases at V and 4 bases at J, with 14 bases between. The germline V gene encodes CDR1 SGDLS and CDR2 YYNGEE. This CDR3 spans 15 amino acids. CDR3 nucleotide sequence: TGTGCCAGCAGCGTAGTGGAGACAGCGACATACGAGCAGTACTTC. Its translation: CASSVVETATYEQYF.

The chain carries TRBV19 and TRBJ2-7; TRBD2 agrees at 8 bases. After removal of 5 bases from V and 5 bases from J, the junction contained 8 bases not matched to a gene. The CDR3 spans 14 residues. CDR1 is LNHDA and CDR2 is SQIVND in the germline V gene (reference sequence). CDR3 bases: TGTGCCAGTAGTTCCGGGAGGGCCGCCCACGAGCAGTACTTC. It specifies CASSSGRAAHEQYF. The complete variable domain, with remaining parts taken from reference TRBV19 and TRBJ2-7, reads DGGITQSPKYLFRKEGQNVTLSCEQNLNHDAMYWYRQDPGQGLRLIYYSQIVNDFQKGDIAEGYSVSREKKESFPLTVTSAQKNPTAFYLCASSSGRAAHEQYFGPGTRLTVT.